These 6 T cell receptor beta chains came from one sample sequenced in a study of cytotoxic CD8 clonotypes in ibrutinib-treated CLL. TCRdb's copy holds only in-frame clones and misses some; the assay was immunoSEQ multiplex PCR. The sample has 120,000 to 150,000 clones, 77% seen once. The specimen comprised PBMCs, sampled after 12 months of ibrutinib treatment. The receptors derive from a human donor with chronic lymphocytic leukemia.

V and J are TRBV6-5 and TRBJ1-3, with D hard to call. The V end lost 0 bases, the J end lost 0 bases, and 6 bases lay between the germline ends. The V gene's germline CDR1 is MNHEY and CDR2 SVGAGI. This CDR3 comprises 15 residues. CDR3 in amino acids: CASSYSISSGNTIYF. As DNA, the CDR3 is TGTGCCAGCAGTTACTCGATCAGCTCTGGAAACACCATATATTTT.

In this sample, this clone turned up a few times. V usage is TRBV6-5 and J usage is TRBJ1-1; D remains unclear. V dropped 7 bases and J dropped 0 bases, with 9 bases sitting between them. Germline lookup yields CDR1 MNHEY and CDR2 SVGAGI. The CDR3 totals 13 residues. DNA for the CDR3: TGTGCCAGCACGGCACATATGAACACTGAAGCTTTCTTT. Translating gives CASTAHMNTEAFF.

V gene TRBV4-3 combines with J gene TRBJ2-5, with TRBD2 matching over 10 bases. Trimming took 1 base from V and 6 from J; bases not matched to a gene: 8. The CDR3 is made up of 16 amino acids. Per germline, CDR1 LGHNA and CDR2 YSLEER. The CDR3 DNA is TGCGCCAGCAGCCAAGGGGTAGCGGGAGGCGTAAAGACCCAGTACTTC. This translates into CASSQGVAGGVKTQYF.

This sequence joins TRBV29-1 and TRBJ2-1, with 7 bases fitting TRBD1. Losses at the gene ends were 4 bases for V and 8 bases for J; bases not matched to a gene: 8. The CDR3 has 13 residues. CDR1 and CDR2 (germline): SQVTM, ANQGSEA. The CDR3 bases are TGCAGCGTTGGACAGGGAGCCTCAGATGAGCAGTTCTTC. It codes for CSVGQGASDEQFF.

This chain connects TRBV13 to TRBJ1-4, with D hard to call. This CDR3 comprises 16 residues. Germline V lookup: CDR1 PRHDT, CDR2 FYEKMQ (reference sequence). Trimming took off 4 bases at V and 5 bases at J, with 17 bases between the two ends. The DNA for the CDR3 is TGTGCCAGCAGCTCCCCGGAGGACGGGAAGAATGAAAAACTGTTTTTT. Amino acids: CASSSPEDGKNEKLFF. Together with reference TRBV13 and TRBJ1-4, the CDR3 gives the full variable domain: AAGVIQSPRHLIKEKRETATLKCYPIPRHDTVYWYQQGPGQDPQFLISFYEKMQSDKGSIPDRFSAQQFSDYHSELNMSSLELGDSALYFCASSSPEDGKNEKLFFGSGTQLSVL.

Notes on this clone: A much larger clone sits a single nucleotide away, making a read error possible. The J gene is TRBJ2-7, the V gene TRBV5-1, with a weak D call TRBD1 (6 bases). This CDR3 is built from 12 residues. CDR1 and CDR2 from the germline V gene are SGHRS and YFSETQ. Trimming took 3 bases from V and 3 from J, leaving 7 bases between them. CDR3 sequence (DNA): TGCGCCAGCAGCTCACAGGGCTACGAGCAGTACTTC. It specifies CASSSQGYEQYF.